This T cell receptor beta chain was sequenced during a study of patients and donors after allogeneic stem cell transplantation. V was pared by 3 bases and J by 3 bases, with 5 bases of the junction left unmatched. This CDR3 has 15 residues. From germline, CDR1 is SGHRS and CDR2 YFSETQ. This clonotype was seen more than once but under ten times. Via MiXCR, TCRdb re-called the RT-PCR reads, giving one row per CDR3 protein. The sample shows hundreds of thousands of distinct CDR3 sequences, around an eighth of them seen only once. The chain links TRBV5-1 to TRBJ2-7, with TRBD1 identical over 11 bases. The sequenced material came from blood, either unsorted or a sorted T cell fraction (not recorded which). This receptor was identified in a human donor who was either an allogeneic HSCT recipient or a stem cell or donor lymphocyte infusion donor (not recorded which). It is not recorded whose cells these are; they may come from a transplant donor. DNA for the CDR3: TGCGCCAGCAGCTCCTCCGGGACAGGGGGCTACGAGCAGTACTTC. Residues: CASSSSGTGGYEQYF.